This T cell receptor beta chain was captured in a study of cytomegalovirus exposure and HLA in healthy donors. This CDR3 comprises 14 residues. Between the trimmed V and J ends, which lost 3 bases and 5 bases, there was a span of 11 bases. CDR1 and CDR2 (germline): MNHNS, SASEGT. With 60 Vbeta and 13 Jbeta primers, the PCR was carried out. TCRdb's copy holds only in-frame clones and misses some; the assay was immunoSEQ multiplex PCR. The listing records 25,000 to 40,000 clones. A note on this clone: Its cognate antigen is unknown.

Notes on the study in general: With DRB1 most and HLA-C fewest, TCR association rates differed between HLA loci in a later analysis. A later analysis reportedly found that, within productive TCRs, an Asian-associated ancestry cluster had fewer N-insertions than the mean observed across the roughly 670 donors. Later analysis found that TCR beta chains associated with HLA were more clonally expanded than other, equally common chains. Owing to their indistinguishability, certain V segments, notably TRBV6-2 and TRBV6-3, were excluded.

This receptor was obtained from a woman aged 35 to 49 in good health and CMV-seropositive. V usage is TRBV6-1 and J usage is TRBJ2-1, with a possible D match to TRBD2 (6 bases). The sample comprised PBMCs. The CDR3 sequence: CASSETGVDNEQFF. CDR3 bases: TGTGCCAGCAGTGAGACGGGGGTAGACAATGAGCAGTTCTTC.